One and the same sample provided the 6 T cell receptor beta chains below, sequenced in a study of blood T cells in healthy people across ages. It was with a sample-barcoded 5' primer and a J-beta primer mix that a second PCR of roughly 7 to 12 cycles was run. Via MiXCR, TCRdb re-called the 5' RACE reads, giving one row per CDR3 protein. The repertoire has 950,000 to 1,200,000 distinct CDR3 sequences, about two fifths of them found once; the top ten carry around 13%. The specimen was blood. These receptors were taken from a man aged 18 to 30 in good health.

As concerns this clonotype: A read error may produce the germline difference seen at one junction end. The chain is built from TRBV5-1 and TRBJ2-3; tentative D call: TRBD2 (6 bases). This CDR3 contains 16 residues. Germline lookup yields CDR1 SGHRS and CDR2 YFSETQ. The CDR3: CTSSPFAGLLTDTQYF. The CDR3 DNA sequence: TGCACCAGCAGCCCTTTCGCGGGGCTCCTCACAGATACGCAGTATTTT.

V is TRBV11-3 and J is TRBJ1-1, with D unclear. The CDR3 is made up of 14 amino acids. V was pared by 5 bases and J by 1 base, with 11 bases between. The germline CDR1 and CDR2 sequences are SGHNT and YENEEA. The CDR3 bases are TGTGCCAGCAGCCATATCGAAACGAACACTGAAGCTTTCTTT. Amino acids: CASSHIETNTEAFF.

The CDR3 DNA sequence: TGTGCCAGTAGTATAGTTAGGACAGAGAGCTCCTACAATGAGCAGTACTTC. It encodes CASSIVRTESSYNEQYF. V gene TRBV19 combines with J gene TRBJ2-1; perhaps TRBD1 as D (6 bases). TRBJ2-7 explains the end of the DNA better; the J call may be wrong. The CDR3 has 17 amino acids. From germline, CDR1 is LNHDA and CDR2 SQIVND (reference sequence).

Concerning this clonotype: This may come from a read error, since a much larger clone is one base off. The chain combines TRBV12-3 or TRBV12-4 with TRBJ1-5; D remains unclear. Trimming pared 5 bases from V and 6 bases from J, leaving 11 bases between. The CDR3 contains 13 residues. The CDR3 nucleotides are TGTGCCAGCAGTGTACGGGGAGGTCAGCCCCAGCATTTT. This encodes CASSVRGGQPQHF.

The count of this clonotype is one. One end of the junction does not line up with germline, which may come from a read error. This chain uses TRBV5-4 with TRBJ2-1; 10 bases map to TRBD2. The CDR3 spans 18 residues. CDR1 and CDR2 (germline): SGHNT, YYREEE (reference sequence). Here the CDR3 reads CAGSFLPIKRGGNNEQFF. The CDR3 bases are TGTGCCGGCAGCTTCCTCCCCATAAAGCGGGGGGGAAACAATGAGCAGTTCTTC.

This clonotype was seen more than once but under ten times. The gene calls are TRBV12-5 and TRBJ2-4; D possibly matches TRBD1 or TRBD2 (5 bases each). In germline, CDR1 is LGHNT, CDR2 FRNRAP. V was shortened by 1 base and J by 0 bases, with 13 bases between the two germline ends. This CDR3 has 17 residues. CDR3 amino acids: CASGLATTGLAKNIQYF. CDR3 DNA sequence: TGTGCTAGTGGTTTGGCAACTACGGGGCTAGCCAAAAACATTCAGTACTTC.